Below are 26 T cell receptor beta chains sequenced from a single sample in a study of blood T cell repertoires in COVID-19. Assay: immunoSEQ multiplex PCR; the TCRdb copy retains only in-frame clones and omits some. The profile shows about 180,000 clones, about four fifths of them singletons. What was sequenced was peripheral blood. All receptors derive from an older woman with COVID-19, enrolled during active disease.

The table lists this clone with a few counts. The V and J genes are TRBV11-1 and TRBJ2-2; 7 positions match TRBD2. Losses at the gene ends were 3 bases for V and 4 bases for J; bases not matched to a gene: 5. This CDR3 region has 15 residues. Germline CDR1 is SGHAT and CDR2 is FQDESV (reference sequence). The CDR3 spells CASSLPREGTGELFF. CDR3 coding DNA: TGTGCCAGCAGCTTGCCCAGGGAGGGCACCGGGGAGCTGTTTTTT.

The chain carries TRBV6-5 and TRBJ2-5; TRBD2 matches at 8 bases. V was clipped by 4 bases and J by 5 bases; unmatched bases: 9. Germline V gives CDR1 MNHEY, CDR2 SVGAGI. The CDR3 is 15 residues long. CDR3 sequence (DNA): TGTGCCAGCAGTTCCCCGAAAGCGGGGGTGGAGACCCAGTACTTC. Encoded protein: CASSSPKAGVETQYF.

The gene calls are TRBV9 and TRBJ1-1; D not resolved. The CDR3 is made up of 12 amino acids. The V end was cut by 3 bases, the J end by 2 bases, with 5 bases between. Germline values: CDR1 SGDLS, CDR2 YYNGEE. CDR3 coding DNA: TGTGCCAGCAGCGGGGCCAACACTGAAGCTTTCTTT. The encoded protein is CASSGANTEAFF.

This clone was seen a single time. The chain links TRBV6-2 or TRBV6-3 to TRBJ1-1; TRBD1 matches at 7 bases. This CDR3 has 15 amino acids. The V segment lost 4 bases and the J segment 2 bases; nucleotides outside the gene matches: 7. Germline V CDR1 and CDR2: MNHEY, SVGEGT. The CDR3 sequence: CASSLWGTVNTEAFF. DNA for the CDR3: TGTGCCAGCAGTTTATGGGGGACAGTCAACACTGAAGCTTTCTTT.

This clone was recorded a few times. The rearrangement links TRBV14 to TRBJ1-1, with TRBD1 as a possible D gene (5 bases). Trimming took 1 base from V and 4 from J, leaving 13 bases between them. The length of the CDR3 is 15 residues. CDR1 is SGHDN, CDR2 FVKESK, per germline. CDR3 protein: CASSQVPTGTTEAFF. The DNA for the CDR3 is TGTGCCAGCAGCCAAGTCCCCACAGGTACCACTGAAGCTTTCTTT.

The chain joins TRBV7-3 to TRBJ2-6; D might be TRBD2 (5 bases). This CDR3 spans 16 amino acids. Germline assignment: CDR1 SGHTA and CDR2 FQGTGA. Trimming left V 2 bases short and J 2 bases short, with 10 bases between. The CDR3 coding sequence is TGTGCCAGCAGCTTACTAGCCAGTGCTGGGGCCAACGTCCTGACTTTC. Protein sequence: CASSLLASAGANVLTF.

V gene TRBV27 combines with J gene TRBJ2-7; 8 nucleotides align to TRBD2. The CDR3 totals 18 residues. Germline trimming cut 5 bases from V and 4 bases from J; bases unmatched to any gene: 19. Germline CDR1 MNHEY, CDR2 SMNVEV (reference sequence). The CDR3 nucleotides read TGTGCCAGCAGTCCCCAGTACCCCTCGAGCGGGGGCCTGTACGAGCAGTACTTC. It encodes CASSPQYPSSGGLYEQYF.

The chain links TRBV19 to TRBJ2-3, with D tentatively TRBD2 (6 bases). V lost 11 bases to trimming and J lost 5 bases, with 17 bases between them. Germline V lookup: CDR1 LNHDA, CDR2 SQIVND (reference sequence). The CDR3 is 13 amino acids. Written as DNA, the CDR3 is TGTGCCTCCGCGGCGGGGACGGTAGATACGCAGTATTTT. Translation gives CASAAGTVDTQYF.

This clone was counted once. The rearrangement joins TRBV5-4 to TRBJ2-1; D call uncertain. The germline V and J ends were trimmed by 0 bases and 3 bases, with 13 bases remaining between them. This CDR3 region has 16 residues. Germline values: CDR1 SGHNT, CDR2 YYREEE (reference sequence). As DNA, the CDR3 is TGTGCCAGCAGCTTGGGCACCCCCAGGAACTACAATGAGCAGTTCTTC. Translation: CASSLGTPRNYNEQFF.

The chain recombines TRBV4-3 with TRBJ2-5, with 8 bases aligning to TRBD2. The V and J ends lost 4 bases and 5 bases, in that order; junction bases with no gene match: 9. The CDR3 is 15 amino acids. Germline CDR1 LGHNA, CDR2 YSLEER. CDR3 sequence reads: CASSPGTSPFETQYF. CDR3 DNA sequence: TGCGCCAGCAGCCCAGGGACTAGTCCTTTTGAGACCCAGTACTTC.

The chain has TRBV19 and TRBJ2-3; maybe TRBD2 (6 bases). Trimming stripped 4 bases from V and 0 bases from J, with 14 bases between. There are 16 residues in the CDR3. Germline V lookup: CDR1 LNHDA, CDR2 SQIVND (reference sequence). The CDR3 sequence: CASSTRTISSTDTQYF. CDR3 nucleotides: TGTGCCAGTAGTACCCGGACTATCTCTAGCACAGATACGCAGTATTTT.

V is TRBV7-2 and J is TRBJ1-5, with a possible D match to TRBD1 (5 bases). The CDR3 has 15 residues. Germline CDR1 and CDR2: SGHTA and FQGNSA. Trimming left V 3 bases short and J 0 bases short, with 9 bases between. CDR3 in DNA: TGTGCCAGCAGCTTGGACAACTTTAGCAATCAGCCCCAGCATTTT. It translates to CASSLDNFSNQPQHF.

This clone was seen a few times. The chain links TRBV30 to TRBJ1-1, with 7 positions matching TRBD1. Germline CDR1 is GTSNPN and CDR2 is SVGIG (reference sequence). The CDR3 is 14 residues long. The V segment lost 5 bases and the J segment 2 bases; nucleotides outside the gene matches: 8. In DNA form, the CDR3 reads TGTGCCTGGGATCGCTGGACAGGAAACACTGAAGCTTTCTTT. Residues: CAWDRWTGNTEAFF.

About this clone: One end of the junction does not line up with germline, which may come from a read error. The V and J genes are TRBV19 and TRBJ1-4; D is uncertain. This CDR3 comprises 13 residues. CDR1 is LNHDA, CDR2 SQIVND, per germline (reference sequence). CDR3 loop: CASSIDNLGKLHF. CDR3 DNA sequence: TGTGCCAGTAGTATAGACAATCTCGGGAAACTCCATTTT.

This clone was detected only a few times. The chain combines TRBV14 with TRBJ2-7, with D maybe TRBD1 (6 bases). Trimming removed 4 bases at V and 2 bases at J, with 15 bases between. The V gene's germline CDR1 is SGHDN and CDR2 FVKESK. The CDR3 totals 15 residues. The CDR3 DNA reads TGTGCCAGCAGCCGCTCCCAGGGGCGCGCCTACGAGCAGTACTTC. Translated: CASSRSQGRAYEQYF.

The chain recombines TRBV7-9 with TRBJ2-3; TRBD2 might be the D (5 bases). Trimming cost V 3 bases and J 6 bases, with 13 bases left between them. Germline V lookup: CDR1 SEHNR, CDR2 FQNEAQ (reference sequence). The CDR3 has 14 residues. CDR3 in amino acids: CASSFPLATDTQYF. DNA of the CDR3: TGTGCCAGCAGCTTCCCGCTAGCTACTGATACGCAGTATTTT.

CDR3 sequence (DNA): TGTGCCAGCAGAGAGGACAGGGGCTATAATTCACCCCTCCACTTT. Translated, it gives CASREDRGYNSPLHF. The genes are TRBV6-4 and TRBJ1-6; 9 nucleotides agree with TRBD1. Germline lookup yields CDR1 MRHNA and CDR2 SNTAGT. The J segment lost 3 bases and the V segment lost 6 bases, leaving 3 bases of the junction unmatched. The CDR3 consists of 15 residues.

The CDR3: CASSRGTDYQETQYF. The CDR3 DNA sequence: TGTGCCAGTAGTAGGGGGACAGACTATCAAGAGACCCAGTACTTC. The chain couples TRBV19 to TRBJ2-5; 7 positions match TRBD1. This CDR3 is 15 amino acids long. After removal of 4 bases from V and 2 bases from J, the junction contained 7 bases not matched to a gene. Germline values: CDR1 LNHDA, CDR2 SQIVND (reference sequence).

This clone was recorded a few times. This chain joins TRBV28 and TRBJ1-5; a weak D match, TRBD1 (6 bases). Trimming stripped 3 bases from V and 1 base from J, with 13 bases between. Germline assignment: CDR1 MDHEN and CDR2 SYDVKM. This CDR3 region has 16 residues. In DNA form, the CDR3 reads TGTGCCAGCAGTTTCCCAACAGGGCGGAGCAATCAGCCCCAGCATTTT. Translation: CASSFPTGRSNQPQHF.

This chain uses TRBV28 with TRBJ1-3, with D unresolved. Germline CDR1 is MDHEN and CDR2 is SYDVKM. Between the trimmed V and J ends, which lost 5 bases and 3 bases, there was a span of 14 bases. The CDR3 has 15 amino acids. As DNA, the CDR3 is TGTGCCAGCAGTCCTACGGGAAGTCGTGGAAACACCATATATTTT. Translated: CASSPTGSRGNTIYF.

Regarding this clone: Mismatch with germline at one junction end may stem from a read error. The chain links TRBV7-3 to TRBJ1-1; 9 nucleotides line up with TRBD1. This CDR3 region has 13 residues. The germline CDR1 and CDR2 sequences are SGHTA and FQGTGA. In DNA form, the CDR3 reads TGTGCCAGCAGCGCACGACCCGGGACAGGGCGGGTCTTT. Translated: CASSARPGTGRVF.

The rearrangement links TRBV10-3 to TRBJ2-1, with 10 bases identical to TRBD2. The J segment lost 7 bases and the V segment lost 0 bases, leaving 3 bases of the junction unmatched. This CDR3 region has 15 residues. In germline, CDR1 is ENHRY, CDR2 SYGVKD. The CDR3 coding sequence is TGTGCCATCAGTGAGTCAAGCGGGAGGGAAAATGAGCAGTTCTTC. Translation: CAISESSGRENEQFF.

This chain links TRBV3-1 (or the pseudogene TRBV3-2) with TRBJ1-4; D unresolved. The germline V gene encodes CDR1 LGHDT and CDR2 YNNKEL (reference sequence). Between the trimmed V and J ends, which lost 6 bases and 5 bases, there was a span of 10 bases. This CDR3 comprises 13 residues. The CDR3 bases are TGTGCCAGCAGGACGGGGAAAAATGAAAAACTGTTTTTT. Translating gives CASRTGKNEKLFF.

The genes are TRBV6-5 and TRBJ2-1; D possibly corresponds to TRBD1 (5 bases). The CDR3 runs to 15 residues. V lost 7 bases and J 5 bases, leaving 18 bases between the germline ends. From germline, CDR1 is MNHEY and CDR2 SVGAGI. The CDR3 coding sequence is TGTGCCAGCACTGCGTGGGCAGGGATAAACAATGAGCAGTTCTTC. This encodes CASTAWAGINNEQFF.

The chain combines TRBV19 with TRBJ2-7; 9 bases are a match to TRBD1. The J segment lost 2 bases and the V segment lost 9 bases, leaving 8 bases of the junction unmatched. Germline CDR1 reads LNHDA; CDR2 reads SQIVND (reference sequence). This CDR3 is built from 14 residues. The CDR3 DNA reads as TGTGCCAGCCGCCGGGACAGGGTAACCTACGAGCAGTACTTC. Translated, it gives CASRRDRVTYEQYF.

The CDR3 nucleotides read TGTGCCAGCAGTTTACCGACAGGGAACACTGAAGCTTTCTTT. It translates to CASSLPTGNTEAFF. V and J are TRBV28 and TRBJ1-1; perhaps TRBD1 as D (6 bases). The CDR3 covers 14 residues. The germline V gene encodes CDR1 MDHEN and CDR2 SYDVKM. The germline V and J ends were trimmed by 2 bases and 1 base, with 8 bases remaining between them. Together with reference TRBV28 and TRBJ1-1, the CDR3 gives the full variable domain: DVKVTQSSRYLVKRTGEKVFLECVQDMDHENMFWYRQDPGLGLRLIYFSYDVKMKEKGDIPEGYSVSREKKERFSLILESASTNQTSMYLCASSLPTGNTEAFFGQGTRLTVV.